The present T cell receptor beta chain was sequenced within a study of blood T cell repertoires in COVID-19. The wider study: Collection of acute and convalescent COVID-19 samples took place in the United States, Italy and Spain. Sample material is recorded as cDNA or gDNA derived from T cells, B-cell-depleted T cells, or PBMCs.

Produced via immunoSEQ multiplex PCR; TCRdb's table is partial and in-frame only. The sample contains about 170,000 clones, 88% of which appear only once. The sample was peripheral blood. This TCR was recovered from a man in his sixties with acute or convalescent COVID-19.

The CDR3 bases are TGCGCCAGCAGCTTAAAACAGGGTGGCACTGAAGCTTTCTTT. Translated: CASSLKQGGTEAFF. The chain couples TRBV5-1 to TRBJ1-1; the D gene is possibly TRBD1 (6 bases). V was pared by 2 bases and J by 4 bases, with 12 bases between. Germline CDR1 SGHRS, CDR2 YFSETQ. CDR3 size: 14 residues.